This TCR beta chain stems from a study of Ad26.COV2.S vaccination and SARS-CoV-2 variants. Germline lookup yields CDR1 LNHDA and CDR2 SQIVND (reference sequence). Trimming took off 6 bases at V and 5 bases at J, with 13 bases between the two ends. This CDR3 is built from 13 residues. Treatment described: some 20 received Ad26.COV2.S at low or high dose, single or two shots; roughly five received placebo; per-sample allocation not given. Repertoires come from day 63 after the first vaccine or placebo injection. TCRdb keeps only in-frame clones here, not all; method: immunoSEQ multiplex PCR. The profile shows 440,000 or so clones, roughly 91% of them singletons. This clone was seen a single time.

Sequencing used peripheral blood, obtained in a trial of Ad26.COV2.S vaccine versus placebo. The chain recombines TRBV19 with TRBJ2-5, with D perhaps matching TRBD2 (6 bases). The clonotype was recovered from a person between 18 and 65 years old who received the Ad26.COV2.S COVID-19 vaccine or a placebo. CDR3 protein: CASRDRTTETQYF. In DNA, the CDR3 is TGTGCCAGTAGAGATAGGACTACGGAGACCCAGTACTTC.